Listed below are T cell receptor beta chains from one sample, sequenced in a study of cytomegalovirus exposure and HLA in healthy donors. Produced via immunoSEQ multiplex PCR; TCRdb's table is partial and in-frame only. The profile covers approximately 300,000 clones, with around 87% appearing a single time and roughly 1.2% taken by the ten largest. The source material was PBMCs. These receptor sequences come from a woman aged 25 to 39 in good health and CMV-seropositive. The conserved cysteine and the conserved F or W are not part of the CDR3 here. A clone size is listed for some rows: how often the clone was seen (once, few, many), or a class if it is expanded.

CDR3 protein: AWSGWGQGTYEQY
V gene: TRBV30
J gene: TRBJ2-7
clone size: once

CDR3 protein: AWSVMPLSIGAYEQY
V gene: TRBV30
J gene: TRBJ2-7
clone size: .

CDR3 protein: ASSQGQNYGYT
V gene: TRBV14
J gene: TRBJ1-2
clone size: .

CDR3 protein: ASSAQGLIGTQY
V gene: TRBV6-5
J gene: TRBJ2-5
clone size: .

CDR3 protein: ASSHPSQGSYEQY
V gene: TRBV7-6
J gene: TRBJ2-7
clone size: once

CDR3 protein: AWDGGKGGNT
V gene: TRBV30
J gene: TRBJ1-2
clone size: .

CDR3 protein: ASSRDRIEYNSPLH
V gene: TRBV7-3
J gene: TRBJ1-6
clone size: .

CDR3 protein: ASSLSIGSAEQY
V gene: TRBV28
J gene: TRBJ2-7
clone size: .

CDR3 protein: ASSPDRVPYYGYT
V gene: TRBV7-8
J gene: TRBJ1-2
clone size: once

CDR3 protein: ASSLPPSGATDTQY
V gene: TRBV5-4
J gene: TRBJ2-3
clone size: .

CDR3 protein: ASSLRPGTSGQNEQF
V gene: TRBV7-3
J gene: TRBJ2-1
clone size: .

CDR3 protein: ASTSAARGNQPQH
V gene: TRBV19
J gene: TRBJ1-5
clone size: .

CDR3 protein: ATLGQVNTEAF
V gene: TRBV7-9
J gene: TRBJ1-1
clone size: once

CDR3 protein: ASSPRLDVREQY
V gene: TRBV5-4
J gene: TRBJ2-7
clone size: .

CDR3 protein: ASSGLLPDTQY
V gene: TRBV28
J gene: TRBJ2-3
clone size: .

CDR3 protein: ASSLQGSYEQY
V gene: TRBV27
J gene: TRBJ2-7
clone size: .

CDR3 protein: ASSALRGDGNYGYT
V gene: TRBV7-8
J gene: TRBJ1-2
clone size: few

CDR3 protein: ASSPRTANYEQY
V gene: TRBV9
J gene: TRBJ2-7
clone size: .

CDR3 protein: ASSPQAYEQY
V gene: TRBV7-9
J gene: TRBJ2-7
clone size: .

CDR3 protein: ASSTLAGGPGGELF
V gene: TRBV5-4
J gene: TRBJ2-2
clone size: .

CDR3 protein: ASSKAGTPNNEQF
V gene: TRBV5-1
J gene: TRBJ2-1
clone size: .

CDR3 protein: ASRPGQGAHEQY
V gene: TRBV6-5
J gene: TRBJ2-7
clone size: .

CDR3 protein: ASSSGTSGQTDTQY
V gene: TRBV28
J gene: TRBJ2-3
clone size: .

CDR3 protein: ASSFRQGGEQY
V gene: TRBV5-4
J gene: TRBJ2-7
clone size: .

CDR3 protein: ASSLRRNTGELF
V gene: TRBV7-3
J gene: TRBJ2-2
clone size: .

CDR3 protein: ASSYSHREGDTQY
V gene: TRBV6-5
J gene: TRBJ2-3
clone size: .

CDR3 protein: ASSSGQVTGELF
V gene: TRBV5-1
J gene: TRBJ2-2
clone size: many

CDR3 protein: ASSPEVPGAKGYT
V gene: TRBV7-9
J gene: TRBJ1-2
clone size: .

CDR3 protein: ASSHFTTGGGETQY
V gene: TRBV4-3
J gene: TRBJ2-5
clone size: .

CDR3 protein: AWTGQTIGNQPQH
V gene: TRBV30
J gene: TRBJ1-5
clone size: .

CDR3 protein: ATSRDPQKAYSPLH
V gene: TRBV15
J gene: TRBJ1-6
clone size: .

CDR3 protein: ASRDRTNYGYT
V gene: TRBV2
J gene: TRBJ1-2
clone size: .

CDR3 protein: ASSPRAGQGDYGYT
V gene: TRBV18
J gene: TRBJ1-2
clone size: few

CDR3 protein: ASSLVGGIITGELF
V gene: TRBV7-2
J gene: TRBJ2-2
clone size: .

CDR3 protein: ASSLGLAADPRETQY
V gene: TRBV5-5
J gene: TRBJ2-5
clone size: once

CDR3 protein: ATSRDRDRTTGELF
V gene: TRBV15
J gene: TRBJ2-2
clone size: .

CDR3 protein: SATDTGELF
V gene: TRBV20-1
J gene: TRBJ2-2
clone size: .

CDR3 protein: ASRGPEDNQPQH
V gene: TRBV6-5
J gene: TRBJ1-5
clone size: .

CDR3 protein: ASSEKLSTIEQF
V gene: TRBV25-1
J gene: TRBJ2-1
clone size: .

CDR3 protein: ASSVGLQPGFEQY
V gene: TRBV9
J gene: TRBJ2-7
clone size: .

CDR3 protein: ASNFGQGDGYT
V gene: TRBV25-1
J gene: TRBJ1-2
clone size: few

CDR3 protein: ASRTGTLNSPLH
V gene: TRBV7-8
J gene: TRBJ1-6
clone size: .

CDR3 protein: ATSRGRGQGTYEQY
V gene: TRBV15
J gene: TRBJ2-7
clone size: .

CDR3 protein: ASSLVGQGEPGQY
V gene: TRBV5-1
J gene: TRBJ2-7
clone size: .

CDR3 protein: ASSPGTAGNTIY
V gene: TRBV13
J gene: TRBJ1-3
clone size: once

CDR3 protein: ASSREKLPNEQF
V gene: TRBV5-1
J gene: TRBJ2-1
clone size: .

CDR3 protein: AWSPLGSNQPQH
V gene: TRBV30
J gene: TRBJ1-5
clone size: .

CDR3 protein: ASSLVWGKDTQY
V gene: TRBV7-2
J gene: TRBJ2-3
clone size: .

CDR3 protein: ASSTNMRPTEAF
V gene: TRBV11-2
J gene: TRBJ1-1
clone size: .

CDR3 protein: ASTGRSFYEQY
V gene: TRBV2
J gene: TRBJ2-7
clone size: few

CDR3 protein: ASSQDFAAYEQY
V gene: TRBV4-2
J gene: TRBJ2-7
clone size: .

CDR3 protein: SVAGLANTEAF
V gene: TRBV29-1
J gene: TRBJ1-1
clone size: .

CDR3 protein: ASRTNSYEQY
V gene: TRBV28
J gene: TRBJ2-7
clone size: .

CDR3 protein: ASSLDRGDTQY
V gene: TRBV7-2
J gene: TRBJ2-3
clone size: once

CDR3 protein: ASSPTATNEKLF
V gene: TRBV27
J gene: TRBJ1-4
clone size: .

CDR3 protein: ASSQLAASTDTQY
V gene: TRBV4-1
J gene: TRBJ2-3
clone size: .

CDR3 protein: ASSSGGQGAEGYT
V gene: TRBV28
J gene: TRBJ1-2
clone size: .